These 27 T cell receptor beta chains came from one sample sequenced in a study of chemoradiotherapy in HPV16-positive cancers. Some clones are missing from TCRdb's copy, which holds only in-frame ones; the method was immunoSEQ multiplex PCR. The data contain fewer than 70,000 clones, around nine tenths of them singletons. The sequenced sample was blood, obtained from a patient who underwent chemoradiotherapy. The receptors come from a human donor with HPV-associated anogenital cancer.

CDR3 sequence (DNA): TGCGCCAGCAGCCAAAAACCCGGGCGAGGCGGGGAGCTGTTTTTT. As protein: CASSQKPGRGGELFF. The chain couples TRBV4-3 to TRBJ2-2; D gene ambiguous. Germline CDR1 reads LGHNA; CDR2 reads YSLEER. Deletions cut 2 bases from V and 7 bases from J, with 14 bases between. There are 15 residues in the CDR3.

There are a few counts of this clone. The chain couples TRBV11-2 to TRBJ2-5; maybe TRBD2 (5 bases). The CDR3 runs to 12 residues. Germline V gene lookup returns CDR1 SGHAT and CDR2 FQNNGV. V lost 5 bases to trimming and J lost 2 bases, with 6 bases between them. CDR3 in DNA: TGTGCCAGCAGCCCGGGACAAGAGACCCAGTACTTC. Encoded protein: CASSPGQETQYF.

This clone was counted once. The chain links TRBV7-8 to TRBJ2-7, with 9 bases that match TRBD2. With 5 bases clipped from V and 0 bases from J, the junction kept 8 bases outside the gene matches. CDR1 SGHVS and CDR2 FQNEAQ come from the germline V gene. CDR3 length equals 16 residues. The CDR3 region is CASSRSGGRASYEQYF. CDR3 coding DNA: TGTGCCAGCAGCCGTAGCGGGGGAAGGGCCTCCTACGAGCAGTACTTC.

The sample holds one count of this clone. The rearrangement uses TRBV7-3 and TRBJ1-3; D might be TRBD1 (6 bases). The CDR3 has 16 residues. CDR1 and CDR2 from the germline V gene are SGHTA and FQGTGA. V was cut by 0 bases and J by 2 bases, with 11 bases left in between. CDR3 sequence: CASSLTGGEAGNTIYF. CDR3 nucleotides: TGTGCCAGCAGCTTAACGGGGGGCGAGGCTGGAAACACCATATATTTT.

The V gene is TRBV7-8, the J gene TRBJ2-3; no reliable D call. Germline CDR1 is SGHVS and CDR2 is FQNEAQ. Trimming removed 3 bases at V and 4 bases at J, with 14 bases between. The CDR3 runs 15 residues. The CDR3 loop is CASSLVGSLSDTQYF. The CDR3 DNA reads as TGTGCCAGCAGCTTGGTGGGCAGCCTATCAGATACGCAGTATTTT.

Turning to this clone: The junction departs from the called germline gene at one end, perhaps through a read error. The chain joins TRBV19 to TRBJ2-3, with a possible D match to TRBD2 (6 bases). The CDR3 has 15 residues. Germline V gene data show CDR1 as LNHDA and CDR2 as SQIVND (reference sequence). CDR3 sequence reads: CASSRAAGSTDTQYF. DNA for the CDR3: TGTGCGAGTAGTAGGGCAGCGGGCAGCACAGATACGCAGTATTTT.

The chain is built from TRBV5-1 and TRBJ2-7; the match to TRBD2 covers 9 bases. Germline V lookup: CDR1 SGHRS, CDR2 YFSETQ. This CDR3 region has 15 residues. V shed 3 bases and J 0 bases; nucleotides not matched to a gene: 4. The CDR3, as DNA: TGCGCCAGCAGCTCTGGAGCGGGGGGCTCCTACGAGCAGTACTTC. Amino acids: CASSSGAGGSYEQYF. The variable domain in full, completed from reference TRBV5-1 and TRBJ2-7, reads KAGVTQTPRYLIKTRGQQVTLSCSPISGHRSVSWYQQTPGQGLQFLFEYFSETQRNKGNFPGRFSGRQFSNSRSEMNVSTLELGDSALYLCASSSGAGGSYEQYFGPGTRLTVT.

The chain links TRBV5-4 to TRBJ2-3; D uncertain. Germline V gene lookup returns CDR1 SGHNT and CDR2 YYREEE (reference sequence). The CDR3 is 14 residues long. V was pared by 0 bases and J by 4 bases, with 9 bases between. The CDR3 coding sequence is TGTGCCAGCAGCTTGGAACAGCGTCCAGATACGCAGTATTTT. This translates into CASSLEQRPDTQYF.

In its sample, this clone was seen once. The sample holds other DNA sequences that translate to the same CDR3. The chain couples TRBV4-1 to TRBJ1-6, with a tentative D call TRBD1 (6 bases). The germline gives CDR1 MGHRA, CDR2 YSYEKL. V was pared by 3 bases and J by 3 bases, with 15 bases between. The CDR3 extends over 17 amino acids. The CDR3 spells CASSQDPGAGYNSPLHF. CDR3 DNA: TGCGCCAGCAGCCAGGACCCAGGGGCAGGCTATAATTCACCCCTCCACTTT.

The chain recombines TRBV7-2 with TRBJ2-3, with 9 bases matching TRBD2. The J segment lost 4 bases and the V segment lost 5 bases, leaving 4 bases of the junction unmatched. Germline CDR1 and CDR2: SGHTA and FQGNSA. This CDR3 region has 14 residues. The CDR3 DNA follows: TGTGCCAGCAGCCCGGGACTAGCCTCAGATACGCAGTATTTT. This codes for CASSPGLASDTQYF.

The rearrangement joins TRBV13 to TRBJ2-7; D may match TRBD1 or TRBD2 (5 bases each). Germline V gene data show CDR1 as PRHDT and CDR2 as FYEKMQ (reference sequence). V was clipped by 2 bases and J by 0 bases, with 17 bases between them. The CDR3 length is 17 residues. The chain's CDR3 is CASSLYLGTASSYEQYF. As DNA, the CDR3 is TGTGCCAGCAGCTTATATCTCGGGACGGCGAGCTCCTACGAGCAGTACTTC.

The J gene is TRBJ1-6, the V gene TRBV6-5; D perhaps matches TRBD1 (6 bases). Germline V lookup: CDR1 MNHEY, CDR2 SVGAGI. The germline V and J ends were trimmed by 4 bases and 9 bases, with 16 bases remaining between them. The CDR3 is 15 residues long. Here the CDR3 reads CASSSTGVFTSPLHF. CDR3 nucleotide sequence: TGTGCCAGCAGTTCGACAGGTGTCTTCACTTCACCCCTCCACTTT.

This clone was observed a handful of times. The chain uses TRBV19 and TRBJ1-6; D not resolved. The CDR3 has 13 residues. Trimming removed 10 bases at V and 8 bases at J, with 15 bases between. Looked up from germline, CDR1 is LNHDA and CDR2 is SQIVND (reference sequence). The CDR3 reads CATSYLGDSPLHF. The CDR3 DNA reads TGTGCCACCTCTTATCTCGGGGATTCACCCCTCCACTTT.

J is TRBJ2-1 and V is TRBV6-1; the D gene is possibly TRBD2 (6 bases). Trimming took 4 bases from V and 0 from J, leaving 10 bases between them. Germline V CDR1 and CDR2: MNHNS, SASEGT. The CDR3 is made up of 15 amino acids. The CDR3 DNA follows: TGTGCCAGCAGTGCATCCGGGAGCTCCTACAATGAGCAGTTCTTC. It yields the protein CASSASGSSYNEQFF.

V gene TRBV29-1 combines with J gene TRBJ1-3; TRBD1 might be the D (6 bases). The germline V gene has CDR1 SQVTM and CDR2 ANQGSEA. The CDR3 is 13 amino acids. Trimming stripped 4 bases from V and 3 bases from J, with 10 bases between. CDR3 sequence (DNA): TGCAGCGTTGTAAAACAGGGTGGAAACACCATATATTTT. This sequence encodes CSVVKQGGNTIYF.

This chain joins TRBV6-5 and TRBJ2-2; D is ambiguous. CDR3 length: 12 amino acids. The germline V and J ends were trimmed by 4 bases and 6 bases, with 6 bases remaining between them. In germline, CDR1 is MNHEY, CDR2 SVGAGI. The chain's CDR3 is CASSSLPGELFF. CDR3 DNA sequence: TGTGCCAGCAGTTCCCTCCCCGGGGAGCTGTTTTTT.

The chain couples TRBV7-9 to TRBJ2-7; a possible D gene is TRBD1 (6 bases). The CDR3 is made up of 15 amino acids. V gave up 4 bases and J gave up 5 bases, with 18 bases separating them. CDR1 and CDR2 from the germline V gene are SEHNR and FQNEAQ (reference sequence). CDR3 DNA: TGTGCCAGCAGCTCCCTAGGGACAAGTCGTGACGAGCAGTACTTC. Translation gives CASSSLGTSRDEQYF.

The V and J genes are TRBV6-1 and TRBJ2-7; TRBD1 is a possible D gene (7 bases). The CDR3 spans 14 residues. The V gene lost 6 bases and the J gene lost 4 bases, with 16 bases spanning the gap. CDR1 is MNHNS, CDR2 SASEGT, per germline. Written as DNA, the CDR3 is TGTGCCAGCAGCCTCAGGGGGGAAAATTACGAGCAGTACTTC. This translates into CASSLRGENYEQYF.

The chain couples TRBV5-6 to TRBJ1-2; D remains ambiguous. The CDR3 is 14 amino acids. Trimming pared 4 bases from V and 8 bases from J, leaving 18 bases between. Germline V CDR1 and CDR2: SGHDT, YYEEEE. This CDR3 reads CASSAVALGRGYTF. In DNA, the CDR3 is TGTGCCAGCAGCGCAGTAGCCCTGGGGAGGGGCTACACCTTC.

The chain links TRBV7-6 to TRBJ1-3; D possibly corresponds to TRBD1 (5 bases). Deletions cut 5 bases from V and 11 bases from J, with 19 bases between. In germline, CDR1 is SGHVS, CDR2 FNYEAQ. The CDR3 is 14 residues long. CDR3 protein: CASSPGLLSRAIYF. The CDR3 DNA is TGTGCCAGCAGCCCGGGACTCCTCTCTCGGGCCATATATTTT.

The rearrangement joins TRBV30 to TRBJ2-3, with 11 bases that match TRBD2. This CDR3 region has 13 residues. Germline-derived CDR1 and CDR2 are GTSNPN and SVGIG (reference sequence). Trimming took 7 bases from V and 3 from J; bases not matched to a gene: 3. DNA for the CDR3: TGTGCCTTGACTAGCGGGATGACAGATACGCAGTATTTT. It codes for CALTSGMTDTQYF.

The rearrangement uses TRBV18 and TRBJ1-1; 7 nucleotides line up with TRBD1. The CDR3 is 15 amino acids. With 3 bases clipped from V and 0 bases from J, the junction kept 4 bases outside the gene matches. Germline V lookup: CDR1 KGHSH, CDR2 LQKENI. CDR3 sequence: CASSPRDRMNTEAFF. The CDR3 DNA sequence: TGTGCCAGCTCACCTCGGGACAGAATGAACACTGAAGCTTTCTTT.

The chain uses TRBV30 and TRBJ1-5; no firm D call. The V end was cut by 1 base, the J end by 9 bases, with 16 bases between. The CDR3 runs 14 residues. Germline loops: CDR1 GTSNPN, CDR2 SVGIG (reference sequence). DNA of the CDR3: TGTGCCTGGAGTGCAACAAGGGTTGATGGGCCCCAGCATTTT. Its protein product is CAWSATRVDGPQHF.

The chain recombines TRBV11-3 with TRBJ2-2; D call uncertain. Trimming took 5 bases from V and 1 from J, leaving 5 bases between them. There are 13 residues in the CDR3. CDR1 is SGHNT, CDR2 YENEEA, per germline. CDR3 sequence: CASSRENTGELFF. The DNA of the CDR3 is TGTGCCAGCAGCAGGGAGAACACCGGGGAGCTGTTTTTT.

The CDR3 bases are TGTGCCACCAGCAGAGATCTCCCAGATACGCAGTATTTT. Residues: CATSRDLPDTQYF. V and J are TRBV15 and TRBJ2-3; D remains unclear. The CDR3 has 13 amino acids. V was clipped by 0 bases and J by 4 bases, with 5 bases between them. Per the germline V gene, CDR1 is LNHNV and CDR2 is YYDKDF (reference sequence).

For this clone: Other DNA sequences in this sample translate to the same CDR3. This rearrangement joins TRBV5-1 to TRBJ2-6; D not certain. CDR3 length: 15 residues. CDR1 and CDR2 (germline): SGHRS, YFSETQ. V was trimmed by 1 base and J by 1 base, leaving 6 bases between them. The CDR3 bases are TGCGCCAGCAGCTTGAAGGATTCTGGGGCCAACGTCCTGACTTTC. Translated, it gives CASSLKDSGANVLTF. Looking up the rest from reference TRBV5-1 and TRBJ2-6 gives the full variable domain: KAGVTQTPRYLIKTRGQQVTLSCSPISGHRSVSWYQQTPGQGLQFLFEYFSETQRNKGNFPGRFSGRQFSNSRSEMNVSTLELGDSALYLCASSLKDSGANVLTFGAGSRLTVL.

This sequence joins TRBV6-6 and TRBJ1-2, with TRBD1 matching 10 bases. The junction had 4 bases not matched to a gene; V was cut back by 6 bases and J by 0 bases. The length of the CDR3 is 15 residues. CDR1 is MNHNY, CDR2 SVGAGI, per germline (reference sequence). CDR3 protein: CASRRTGGANYGYTF. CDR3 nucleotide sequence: TGTGCCAGCAGACGGACAGGGGGAGCTAACTATGGCTACACCTTC.